This TCR beta chain was identified in a study of blood T cell repertoires in COVID-19. Across the study: Spain, Italy and the United States supplied samples that represented acute and convalescent COVID-19. Sample material is recorded as cDNA or gDNA derived from T cells, B-cell-depleted T cells, or PBMCs.

This CDR3 region has 15 residues. The germline V and J ends were trimmed by 7 bases and 3 bases, with 18 bases remaining between them. CDR1 and CDR2 (germline): MNHEY, SVGAGI. As handled by the study authors: Estimation of nucleated cell counts was performed using reference gene primer amplification. Measured with immunoSEQ multiplex PCR; TCRdb has only the in-frame clones, and not every one. V and J calls plus clone size are reproduced from that table; the DNA served to infer D and trimming. Altogether under 300,000 clones are present, 80% to 90% being singletons, with the ten largest covering approximately 11%.

The origin of this receptor is a woman in her seventies with acute or convalescent COVID-19. Sequences were obtained from peripheral blood. This sequence joins TRBV6-5 and TRBJ1-2; D is undetermined. CDR3 coding DNA: TGTGCCAGCAACCTCGGGAGCCACCGGGACTATGGCTACACCTTC. It specifies CASNLGSHRDYGYTF.